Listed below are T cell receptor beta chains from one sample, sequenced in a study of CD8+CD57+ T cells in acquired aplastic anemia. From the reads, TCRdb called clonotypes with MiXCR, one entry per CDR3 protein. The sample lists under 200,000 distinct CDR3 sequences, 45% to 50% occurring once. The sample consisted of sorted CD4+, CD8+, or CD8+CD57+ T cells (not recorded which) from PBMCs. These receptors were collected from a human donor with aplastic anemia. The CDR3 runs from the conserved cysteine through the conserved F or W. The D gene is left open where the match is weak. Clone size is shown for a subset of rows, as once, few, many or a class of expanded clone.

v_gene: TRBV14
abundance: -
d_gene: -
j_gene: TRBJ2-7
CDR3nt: TGTGCCAGCAGCCAAGTGGCAATATGGCAGTACTTC
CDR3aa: CASSQVAIWQYF

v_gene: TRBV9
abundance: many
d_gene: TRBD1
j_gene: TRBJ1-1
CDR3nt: TGTGCCAGCAGCCCCCTAGGACAGGTTGCTGAAGCTTTCTTT
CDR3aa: CASSPLGQVAEAFF

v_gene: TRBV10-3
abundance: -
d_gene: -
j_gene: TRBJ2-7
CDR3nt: TGTGCCATCAGTACTGCACCTACGACCTACGAGCAGTACTTC
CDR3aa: CAISTAPTTYEQYF

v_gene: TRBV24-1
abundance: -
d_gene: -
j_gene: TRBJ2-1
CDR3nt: TGTGCCACCTCAGATCGGGGGCGGAATGAGCAGTTCTTC
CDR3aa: CATSDRGRNEQFF

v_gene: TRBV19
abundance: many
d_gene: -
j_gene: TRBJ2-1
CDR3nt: TGTGCCAGTTCCCACAATGAGCAGTTCTTC
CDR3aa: CASSHNEQFF

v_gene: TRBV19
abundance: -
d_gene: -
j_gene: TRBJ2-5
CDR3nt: TGTGCCAGTAGTGAGGGAGGCAGGGCGGCGGAGACCCAGTACTTC
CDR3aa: CASSEGGRAAETQYF

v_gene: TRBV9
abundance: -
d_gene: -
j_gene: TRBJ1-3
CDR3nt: TGTGCCAGCAGCGTAACCCCCCATCCCCACGGAAACACCATATATTTT
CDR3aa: CASSVTPHPHGNTIYF

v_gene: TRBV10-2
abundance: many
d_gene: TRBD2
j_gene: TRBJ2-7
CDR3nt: TGCGCCAGCAGTGAAATCGCGGGAGCTGCGTACGAGCAGTACTTC
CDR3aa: CASSEIAGAAYEQYF

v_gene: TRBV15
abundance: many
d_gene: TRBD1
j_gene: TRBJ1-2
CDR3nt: TGTGCCACCAGCAGCACAGGGGGAAAGACTGCTAACTATGGCTACACCTTC
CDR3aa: CATSSTGGKTANYGYTF

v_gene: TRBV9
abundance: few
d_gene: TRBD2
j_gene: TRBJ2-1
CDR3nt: TGTGCCAGCAGCGCCTCGGGGACTAGCGGGAGTAACAATGAGCAGTTCTTC
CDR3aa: CASSASGTSGSNNEQFF

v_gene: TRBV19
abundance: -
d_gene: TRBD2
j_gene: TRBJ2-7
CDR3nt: TGTGCCAGTAGTGTGATAGCGGGGGCCTACGAGCAGTGCTTC
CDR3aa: CASSVIAGAYEQCF

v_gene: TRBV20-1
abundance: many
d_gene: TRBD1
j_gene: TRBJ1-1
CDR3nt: TGCAGTGCTCCGGACAGGGGGATGAACACTGAAGCTTTCTTT
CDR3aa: CSAPDRGMNTEAFF

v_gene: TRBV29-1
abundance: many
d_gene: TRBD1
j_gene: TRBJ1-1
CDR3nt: TGCAGCGTCCGCCTAACAAGACAGGGCCTTGAAGCTTTCTTT
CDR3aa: CSVRLTRQGLEAFF

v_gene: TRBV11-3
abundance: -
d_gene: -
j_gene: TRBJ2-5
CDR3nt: TGTGCCAGCGGGGAGCGAGAGACCCAGTACTTC
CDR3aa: CASGERETQYF

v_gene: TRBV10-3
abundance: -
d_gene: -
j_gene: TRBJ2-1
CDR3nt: TGTGCCAGCAGGGGGGGACCAGGGGTAGGTTCCAATGAGCAGTTCTTC
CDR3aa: CASRGGPGVGSNEQFF

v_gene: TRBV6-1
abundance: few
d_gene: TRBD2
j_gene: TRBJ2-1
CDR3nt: TGTGCCAGCAGTGATTCAGCGGGACTTGAGCAGTTCTTC
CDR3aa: CASSDSAGLEQFF

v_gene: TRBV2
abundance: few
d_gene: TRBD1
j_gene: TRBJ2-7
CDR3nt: TGTGCCAGTCAGGACAGGTGGAGGAAGGAGCAGTACTTC
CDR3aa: CASQDRWRKEQYF

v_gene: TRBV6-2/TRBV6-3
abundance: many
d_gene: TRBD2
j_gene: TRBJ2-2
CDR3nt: TGTGCCAGCAGTTACTCGAAGGGACTAGCGGGAGACACCGGGGAGCTGTTTTTT
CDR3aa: CASSYSKGLAGDTGELFF

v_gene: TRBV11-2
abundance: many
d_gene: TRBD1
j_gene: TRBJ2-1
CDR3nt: TGTGCCAGCAGCATAGAGACAGGGACCTACAATGAGCAGTTCTTC
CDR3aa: CASSIETGTYNEQFF

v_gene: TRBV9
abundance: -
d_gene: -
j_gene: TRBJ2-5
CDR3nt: TGTGCCAGCAGCCCATCCGGGACTTATAGAGGAGAGACCCAGTACTTC
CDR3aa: CASSPSGTYRGETQYF

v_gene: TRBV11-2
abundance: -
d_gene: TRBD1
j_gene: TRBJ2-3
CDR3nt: TGTGCCAGCAGCTTACAGGGGGCCCGCACAGATACGCAGTATTTT
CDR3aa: CASSLQGARTDTQYF

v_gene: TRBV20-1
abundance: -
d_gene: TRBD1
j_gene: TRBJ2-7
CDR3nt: TGCAGTTCAGACAGGGGCTATGGCGGGGAGCAGTACTTC
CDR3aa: CSSDRGYGGEQYF

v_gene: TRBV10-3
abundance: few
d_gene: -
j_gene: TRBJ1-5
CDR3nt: TGTGCCATCGCCCGGGACGGCAATCAGCCCCAGCATTTT
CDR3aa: CAIARDGNQPQHF

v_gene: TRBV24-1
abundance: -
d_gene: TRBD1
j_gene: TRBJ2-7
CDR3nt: TGTGCCACCAGTGATTGGCAGGGGGACGAGCAGTACTTC
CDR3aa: CATSDWQGDEQYF

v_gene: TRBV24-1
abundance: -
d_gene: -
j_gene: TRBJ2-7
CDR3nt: TGTGCCACCAGTGATTTGTTGGGTGGCGGAGCCTACGAGCAGTACTTC
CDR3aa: CATSDLLGGGAYEQYF

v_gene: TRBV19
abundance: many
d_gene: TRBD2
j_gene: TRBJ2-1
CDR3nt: TGTGCCAGTACTCAGTTAGCGGGAGGGCGTGGCAATGAGCAGTTCTTC
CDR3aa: CASTQLAGGRGNEQFF

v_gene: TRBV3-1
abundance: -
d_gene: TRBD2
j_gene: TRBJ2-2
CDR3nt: TGTGCCAGCAGCCGACTAGCGGTCACCGGGGAGCTGTTTTTT
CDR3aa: CASSRLAVTGELFF

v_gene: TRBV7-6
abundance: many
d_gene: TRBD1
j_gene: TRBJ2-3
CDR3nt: TGTGCCAGCAGCTTCGGGACAGATAGGGAAGATACGCAGTATTTT
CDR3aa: CASSFGTDREDTQYF

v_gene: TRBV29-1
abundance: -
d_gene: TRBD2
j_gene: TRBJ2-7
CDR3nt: TGCAGCGGTAACAGCGGGAGTGGCTACGAGCAGTACTTC
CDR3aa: CSGNSGSGYEQYF

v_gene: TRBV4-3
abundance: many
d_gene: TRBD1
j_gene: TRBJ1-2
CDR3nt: TGCGCCAGCAGCCCCCGGGACAGGATCTATGGCTACACCTTC
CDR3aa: CASSPRDRIYGYTF

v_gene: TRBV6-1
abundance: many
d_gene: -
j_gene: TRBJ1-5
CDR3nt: TGTGCCAGCACCCCGCCCGGAAATCAGCCCCAGCATTTT
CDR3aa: CASTPPGNQPQHF

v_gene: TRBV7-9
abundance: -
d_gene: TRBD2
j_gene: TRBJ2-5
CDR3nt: TGTGCCAGCAGCTCGGGTGGGGCTAGCGGGAAAGAGACCCGGTACTTC
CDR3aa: CASSSGGASGKETRYF

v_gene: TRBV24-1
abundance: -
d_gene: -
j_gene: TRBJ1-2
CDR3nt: TGTGCCACCAGTGCAGAGCACTATGGCTACACCTTC
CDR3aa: CATSAEHYGYTF

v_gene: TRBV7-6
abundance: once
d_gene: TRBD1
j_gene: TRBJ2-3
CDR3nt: TGTGCCAGCAGCTTTGGGACAGGGACGCAGTATTTT
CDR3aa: CASSFGTGTQYF

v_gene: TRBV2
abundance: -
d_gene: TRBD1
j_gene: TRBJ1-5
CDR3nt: TGTGCCAGCAGTGCGACAGGGGGGCATCAGCCCCAGCATTTT
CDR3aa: CASSATGGHQPQHF

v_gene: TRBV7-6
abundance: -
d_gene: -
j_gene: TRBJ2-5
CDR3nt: TGTGCCAGCAGCTCAGTAGCGCACCAGGTTAAAGAGGCCCAGTACTTC
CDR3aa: CASSSVAHQVKEAQYF

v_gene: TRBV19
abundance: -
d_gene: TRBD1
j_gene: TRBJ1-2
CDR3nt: TGTGCCAGTAGTATCCCGGGACAGGGGCCTGGCTACACCTTC
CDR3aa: CASSIPGQGPGYTF

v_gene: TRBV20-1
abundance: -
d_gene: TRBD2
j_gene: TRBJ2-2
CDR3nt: TGCAGTGCAACCCTGGGGCTAGCGGGAGGCACCGGGGAGCTGTTTTTT
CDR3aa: CSATLGLAGGTGELFF

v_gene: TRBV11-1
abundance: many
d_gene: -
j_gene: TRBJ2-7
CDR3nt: TGTGCCAGCAGCCCTTATCTAGTATCATACGAGCAGTACTTC
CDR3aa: CASSPYLVSYEQYF

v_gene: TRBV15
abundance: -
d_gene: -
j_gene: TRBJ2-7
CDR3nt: TGTGCCACCAGCAGAGAAAGGGCCTCCTACGAGCAGTACTTC
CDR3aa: CATSRERASYEQYF

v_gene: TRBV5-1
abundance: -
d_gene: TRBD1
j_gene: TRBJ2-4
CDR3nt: TGCGCCAGCAGCCCGGACAGGGGACCTATGGACATTCAGTACTTC
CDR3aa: CASSPDRGPMDIQYF

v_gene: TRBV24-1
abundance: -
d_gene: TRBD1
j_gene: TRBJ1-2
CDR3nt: TGTGCCACCAGTGATTCCCCGGGACAGGGGGCCGATGGCTACACCTTC
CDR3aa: CATSDSPGQGADGYTF

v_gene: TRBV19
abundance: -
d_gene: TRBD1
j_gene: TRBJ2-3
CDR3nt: TGTGCCAGTAGTATCCTGGGACAGGGAGAAGATACGCAGTATTTT
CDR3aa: CASSILGQGEDTQYF

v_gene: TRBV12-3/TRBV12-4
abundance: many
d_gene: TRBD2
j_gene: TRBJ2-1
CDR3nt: TGTGCCAGCAGTTCACCGACTAGCGGGGCCCCGGAACCGTTCTTC
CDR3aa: CASSSPTSGAPEPFF

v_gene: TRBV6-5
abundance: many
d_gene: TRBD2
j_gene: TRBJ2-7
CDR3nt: TGTGCCAGCAGTTACTCGCCGGGAGGGGGTAACGAGCAGTACTTC
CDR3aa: CASSYSPGGGNEQYF

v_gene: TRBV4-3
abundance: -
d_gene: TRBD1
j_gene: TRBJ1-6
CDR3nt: TGCGCCAGCAGCCCCGGGACAGGGGAGGATTCACCCCTCCACTTT
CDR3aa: CASSPGTGEDSPLHF

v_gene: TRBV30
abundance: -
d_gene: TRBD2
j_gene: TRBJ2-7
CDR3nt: TGTGCCTGGAGTACTACACCCGGGACTAGCGTTTCCTACGAGCAGTACTTC
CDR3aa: CAWSTTPGTSVSYEQYF

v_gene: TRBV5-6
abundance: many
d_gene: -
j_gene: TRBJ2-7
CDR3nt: TGTGCCAGCAGCTTGTGGCCGGAAGACTACGAGCAGTACTTC
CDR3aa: CASSLWPEDYEQYF

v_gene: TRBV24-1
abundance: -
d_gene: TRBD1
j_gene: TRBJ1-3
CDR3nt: TGTGCCACCAGTGATCCCGGGACAGGACACACCATATATTTT
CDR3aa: CATSDPGTGHTIYF

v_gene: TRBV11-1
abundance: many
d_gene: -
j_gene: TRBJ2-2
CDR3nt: TGTGCCAGCAGCTTAGCGCCACCCCAACTCAACACCGGGGAGCTGTTTTTT
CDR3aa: CASSLAPPQLNTGELFF

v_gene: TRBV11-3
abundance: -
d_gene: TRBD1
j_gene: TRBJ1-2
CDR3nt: TGTGCCAGCAGACCCCTGGGGACAGGGGGTGGCTACACCTTC
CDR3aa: CASRPLGTGGGYTF

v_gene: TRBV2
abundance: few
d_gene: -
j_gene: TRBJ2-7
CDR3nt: TGTGCCACTTTGGGACACACACTTGGCTACGAGCAGTACTTC
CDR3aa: CATLGHTLGYEQYF

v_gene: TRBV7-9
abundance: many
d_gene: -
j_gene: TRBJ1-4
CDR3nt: TGTGCCAGCAGCGCACCGGAAAAACTGTTTTTT
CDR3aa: CASSAPEKLFF

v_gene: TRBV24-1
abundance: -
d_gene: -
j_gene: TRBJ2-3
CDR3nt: TGTGCCATTAGTGATTTTCAAGGAACTAGCACAGATACGCAGTATTTT
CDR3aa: CAISDFQGTSTDTQYF

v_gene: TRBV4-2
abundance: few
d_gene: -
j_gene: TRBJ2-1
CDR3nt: TGTGCCAGCGAAAAGAGGGTAGGCGGCCTATACAATGAGCAGTTCTTC
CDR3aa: CASEKRVGGLYNEQFF

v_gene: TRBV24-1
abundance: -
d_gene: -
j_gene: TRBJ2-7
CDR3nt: TGTGCCACCAGCTCCGGGACGCCCAACTACGAGCAGTACTTC
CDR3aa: CATSSGTPNYEQYF

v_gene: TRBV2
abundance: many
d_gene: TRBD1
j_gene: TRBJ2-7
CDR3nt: TGTGCCAGCAGTAACTTCCCGGGACAGGGTCTCTCCGAGCAGTACTTC
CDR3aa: CASSNFPGQGLSEQYF

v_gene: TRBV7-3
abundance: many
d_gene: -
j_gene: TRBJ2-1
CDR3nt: TGTGCCAGCAGCTCCCGGGACACGAGTTCCTACAATGAGCAGTTCTTC
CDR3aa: CASSSRDTSSYNEQFF

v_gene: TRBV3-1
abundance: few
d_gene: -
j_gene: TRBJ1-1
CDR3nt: TGTGCCAGCAGCCCTGGAGACATGCCCACCTTTGAAGCTTTCTTT
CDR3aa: CASSPGDMPTFEAFF